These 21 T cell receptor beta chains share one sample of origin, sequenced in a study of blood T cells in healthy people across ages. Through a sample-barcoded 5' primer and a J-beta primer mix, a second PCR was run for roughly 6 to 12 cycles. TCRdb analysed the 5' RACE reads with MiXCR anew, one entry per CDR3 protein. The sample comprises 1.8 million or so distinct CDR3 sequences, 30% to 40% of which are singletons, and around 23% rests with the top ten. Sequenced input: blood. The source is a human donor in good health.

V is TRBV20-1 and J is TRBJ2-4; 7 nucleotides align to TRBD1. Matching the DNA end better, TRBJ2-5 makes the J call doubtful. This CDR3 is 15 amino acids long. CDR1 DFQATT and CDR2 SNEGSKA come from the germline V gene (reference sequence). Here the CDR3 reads CSARGKRGLGETQYF. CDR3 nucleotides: TGCAGTGCTAGGGGGAAGAGGGGGCTGGGGGAGACCCAGTACTTC.

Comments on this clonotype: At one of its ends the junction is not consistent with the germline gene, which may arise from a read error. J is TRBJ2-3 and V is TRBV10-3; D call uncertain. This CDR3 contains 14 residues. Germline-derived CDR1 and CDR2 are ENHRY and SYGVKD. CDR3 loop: CAVSENFPTDTQYF. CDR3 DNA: TGTGCCGTCAGTGAAAACTTTCCCACAGATACGCAGTATTTT.

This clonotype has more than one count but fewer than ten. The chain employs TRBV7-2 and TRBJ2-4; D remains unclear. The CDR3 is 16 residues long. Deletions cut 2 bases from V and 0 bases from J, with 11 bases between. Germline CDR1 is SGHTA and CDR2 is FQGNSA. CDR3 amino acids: CASSLNRAVAKNIQYF. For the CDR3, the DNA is TGTGCCAGCAGCTTAAATAGGGCGGTAGCCAAAAACATTCAGTACTTC.

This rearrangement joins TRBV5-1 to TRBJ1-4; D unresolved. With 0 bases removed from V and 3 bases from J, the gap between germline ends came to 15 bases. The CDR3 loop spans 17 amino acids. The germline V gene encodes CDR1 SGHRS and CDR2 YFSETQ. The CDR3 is CASSLGRSGIANEKLFF. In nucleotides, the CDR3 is TGCGCCAGCAGCTTGGGTCGTTCGGGGATCGCTAATGAAAAACTGTTTTTT.

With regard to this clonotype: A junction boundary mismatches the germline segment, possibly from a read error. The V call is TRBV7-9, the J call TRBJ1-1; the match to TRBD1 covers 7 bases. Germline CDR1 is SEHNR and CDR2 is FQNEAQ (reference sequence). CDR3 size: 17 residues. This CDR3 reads CASSLALGRQGNTEAFF. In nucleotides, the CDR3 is TGCGCCAGCAGCTTAGCCCTGGGCCGACAGGGGAACACTGAAGCTTTCTTT.

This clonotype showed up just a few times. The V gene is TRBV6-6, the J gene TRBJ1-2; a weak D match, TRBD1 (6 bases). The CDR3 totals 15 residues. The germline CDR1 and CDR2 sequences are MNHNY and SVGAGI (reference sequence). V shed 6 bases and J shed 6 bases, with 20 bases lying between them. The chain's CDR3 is CASSPGQTIRDGYTF. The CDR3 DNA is TGTGCCAGCAGCCCCGGACAGACCATAAGGGATGGCTACACCTTC.

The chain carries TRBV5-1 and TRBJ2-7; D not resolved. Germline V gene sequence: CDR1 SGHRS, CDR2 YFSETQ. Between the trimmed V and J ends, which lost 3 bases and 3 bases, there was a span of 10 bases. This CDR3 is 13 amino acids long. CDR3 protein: CASSSELGYEQYF. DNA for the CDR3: TGCGCCAGCAGCTCGGAATTGGGCTACGAGCAGTACTTC.

This CDR3 is CASSEGLAGGLEQFF. The CDR3 bases are TGTGCCAGCAGTGAAGGCCTAGCGGGGGGCCTAGAGCAGTTCTTC. This chain connects TRBV2 to TRBJ2-1, with TRBD2 matching 11 bases. The CDR3 has 15 residues. In germline, CDR1 is SNHLY, CDR2 FYNNEI. V was pared by 1 base and J by 10 bases, with 6 bases of the junction left unmatched.

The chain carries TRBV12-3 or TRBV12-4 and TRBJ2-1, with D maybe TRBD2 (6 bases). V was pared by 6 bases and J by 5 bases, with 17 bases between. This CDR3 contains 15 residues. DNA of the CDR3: TGTGCCAGCAGCACCACTAGCAAACCGAACAATGAGCAGTTCTTC. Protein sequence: CASSTTSKPNNEQFF.

CDR3 protein: CSASLQAGAGSTQYF. DNA for the CDR3: TGCAGTGCTTCCCTCCAAGCGGGGGCTGGGAGTACGCAGTATTTT. The chain uses TRBV20-1 and TRBJ2-3; 8 bases fit TRBD2. Germline CDR1 reads DFQATT; CDR2 reads SNEGSKA (reference sequence). The CDR3 loop spans 15 amino acids. After removal of 5 bases from V and 8 bases from J, the junction contained 15 bases not matched to a gene.

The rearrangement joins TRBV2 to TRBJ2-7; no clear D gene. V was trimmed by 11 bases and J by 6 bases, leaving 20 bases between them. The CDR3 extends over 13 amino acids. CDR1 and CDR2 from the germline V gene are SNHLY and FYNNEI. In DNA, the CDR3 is TGTGCCGGCACATCAAGGACGGGTGGCGAGCAGTACTTC. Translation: CAGTSRTGGEQYF.

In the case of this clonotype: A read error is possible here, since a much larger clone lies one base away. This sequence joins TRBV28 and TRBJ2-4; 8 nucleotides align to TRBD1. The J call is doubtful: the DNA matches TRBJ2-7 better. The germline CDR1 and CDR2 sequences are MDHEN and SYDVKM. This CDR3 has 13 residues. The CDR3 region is CACSLDRGSEQYF. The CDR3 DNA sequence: TGTGCCTGCAGTTTAGACAGGGGAAGCGAGCAGTACTTC.

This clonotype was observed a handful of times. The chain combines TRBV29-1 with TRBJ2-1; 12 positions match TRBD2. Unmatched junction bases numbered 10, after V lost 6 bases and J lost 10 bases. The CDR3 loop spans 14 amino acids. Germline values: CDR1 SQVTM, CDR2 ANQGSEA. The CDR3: CSVAASGGAEEQFF. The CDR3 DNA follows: TGCAGCGTCGCAGCTAGCGGGGGGGCCGAGGAGCAGTTCTTC.

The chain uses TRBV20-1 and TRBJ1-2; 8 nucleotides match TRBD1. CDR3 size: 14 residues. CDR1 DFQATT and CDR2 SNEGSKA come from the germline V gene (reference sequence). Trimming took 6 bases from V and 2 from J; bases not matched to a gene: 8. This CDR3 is CSATQGAPNYGYTF. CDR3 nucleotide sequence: TGCAGTGCAACGCAGGGGGCGCCCAACTATGGCTACACCTTC.

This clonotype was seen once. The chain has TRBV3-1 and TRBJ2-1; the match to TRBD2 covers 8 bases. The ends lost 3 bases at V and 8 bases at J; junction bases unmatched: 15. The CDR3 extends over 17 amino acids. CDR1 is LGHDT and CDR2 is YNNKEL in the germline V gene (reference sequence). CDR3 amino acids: CASSQDFRGGGLDEQFF. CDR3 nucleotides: TGTGCCAGCAGCCAGGACTTTCGGGGGGGCGGGTTGGATGAGCAGTTCTTC.

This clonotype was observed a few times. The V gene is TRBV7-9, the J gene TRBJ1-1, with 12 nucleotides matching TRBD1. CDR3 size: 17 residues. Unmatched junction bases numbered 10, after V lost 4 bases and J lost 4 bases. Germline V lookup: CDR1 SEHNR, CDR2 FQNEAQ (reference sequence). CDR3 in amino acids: CASSYPRDRGRGTEAFF. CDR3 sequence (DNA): TGTGCCAGCAGCTACCCCCGGGACAGGGGGCGAGGCACTGAAGCTTTCTTT.

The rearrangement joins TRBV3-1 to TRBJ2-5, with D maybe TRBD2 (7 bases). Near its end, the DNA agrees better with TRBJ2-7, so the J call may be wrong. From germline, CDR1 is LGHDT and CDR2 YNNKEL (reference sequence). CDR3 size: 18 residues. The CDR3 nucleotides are TGTGCCAGCAGCCAAGTCCTCCCCTCGCGGGGGCTGTCCTACGAGCAGTACTTC. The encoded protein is CASSQVLPSRGLSYEQYF.

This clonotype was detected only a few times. CDR3 coding DNA: TGCAGTGCTAGACCCCAGGTCGGAAACTATGGCTACACCTTC. It codes for CSARPQVGNYGYTF. The V call is TRBV20-1, the J call TRBJ1-2; D remains unclear. V was trimmed by 2 bases and J by 2 bases, leaving 12 bases between them. Germline V CDR1 and CDR2: DFQATT, SNEGSKA (reference sequence). CDR3 length: 14 amino acids.

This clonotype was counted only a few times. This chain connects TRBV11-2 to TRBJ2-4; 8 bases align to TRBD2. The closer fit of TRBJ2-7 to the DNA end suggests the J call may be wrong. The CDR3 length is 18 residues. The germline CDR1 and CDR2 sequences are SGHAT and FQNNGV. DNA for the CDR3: TGTGCCAGCAGCCGGAGCTTGGGTGGGGCGGGGGGATCCTACGAGCAGTACTTC. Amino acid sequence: CASSRSLGGAGGSYEQYF.

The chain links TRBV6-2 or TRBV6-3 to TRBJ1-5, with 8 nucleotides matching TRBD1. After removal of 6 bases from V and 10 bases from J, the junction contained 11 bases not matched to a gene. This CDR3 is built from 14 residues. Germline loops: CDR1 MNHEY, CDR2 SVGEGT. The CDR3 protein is CASRTTGAAGPQHF. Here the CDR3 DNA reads TGTGCCAGCAGGACGACAGGGGCTGCAGGACCCCAGCATTTT.

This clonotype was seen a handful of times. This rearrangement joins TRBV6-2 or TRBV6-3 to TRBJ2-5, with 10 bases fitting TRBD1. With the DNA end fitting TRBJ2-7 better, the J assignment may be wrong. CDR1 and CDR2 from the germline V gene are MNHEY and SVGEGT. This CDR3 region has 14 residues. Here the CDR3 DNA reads TGTGCCAGCAGTCCCGACAGGGGGCCCCTCGAGCAGTACTTC. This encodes CASSPDRGPLEQYF.